The 9 T cell receptor beta chains in this list originate from one sample, sequenced in a study of cytomegalovirus exposure and HLA in healthy donors. The method was immunoSEQ multiplex PCR; TCRdb's version includes in-frame clones alone and lacks a portion of them. The table records approximately 260,000 clones, 70% to 90% of them present only once. The sequencing sample was made of PBMCs. Source of these receptors: a young woman in good health and CMV-seropositive.

The chain joins TRBV5-6 to TRBJ2-7; D gene unclear. Germline V gives CDR1 SGHDT, CDR2 YYEEEE. The CDR3 has 14 residues. Trimming removed 2 bases at V and 0 bases at J, with 9 bases between. CDR3 amino acids: CASSLQTPSYEQYF. The CDR3 coding sequence is TGTGCCAGCAGCTTACAGACACCCTCCTACGAGCAGTACTTC.

The chain carries TRBV7-9 and TRBJ2-3; 9 bases map to TRBD1. V gave up 9 bases and J gave up 4 bases; unmatched junction bases: 11. The germline V gene has CDR1 SEHNR and CDR2 FQNEAQ (reference sequence). The CDR3 is made up of 15 amino acids. The CDR3 sequence is CASRPPGQGPDTQYF. As DNA, the CDR3 is TGTGCCAGTAGACCTCCGGGACAGGGCCCAGATACGCAGTATTTT. Supplemented by reference TRBV7-9 and TRBJ2-3, the full variable domain reads DTGVSQNPRHKITKRGQNVTFRCDPISEHNRLYWYRQTLGQGPEFLTYFQNEAQLEKSRLLSDRFSAERPKGSFSTLEIQRTEQGDSAMYLCASRPPGQGPDTQYFGPGTRLTVL.

V gene TRBV19 combines with J gene TRBJ2-1; D gene uncertain. The V end lost 3 bases, the J end lost 3 bases, and 3 bases lay between the germline ends. This CDR3 region has 12 residues. In germline, CDR1 is LNHDA, CDR2 SQIVND (reference sequence). The CDR3 sequence: CASSMRYNEQFF. As DNA, the CDR3 is TGTGCCAGTAGTATGCGCTACAATGAGCAGTTCTTC. Based on the CDR3 plus reference TRBV19 and TRBJ2-1, the full variable domain is DGGITQSPKYLFRKEGQNVTLSCEQNLNHDAMYWYRQDPGQGLRLIYYSQIVNDFQKGDIAEGYSVSREKKESFPLTVTSAQKNPTAFYLCASSMRYNEQFFGPGTRLTVL.

V is TRBV9 and J is TRBJ1-1; possible D gene TRBD1, 5 bases. The germline V and J ends were trimmed by 0 bases and 10 bases, with 13 bases remaining between them. CDR3 length: 13 amino acids. CDR1 and CDR2 from the germline V gene are SGDLS and YYNGEE. This CDR3 is CASSVGQGTGAFF. The CDR3 bases are TGTGCCAGCAGCGTAGGGCAGGGTACAGGAGCTTTCTTT.

The chain carries TRBV10-2 and TRBJ2-2; D gene uncertain. Trimming stripped 6 bases from V and 6 bases from J, with 8 bases between. The CDR3 has 12 amino acids. The germline V gene has CDR1 WSHSY and CDR2 SAAADI. The CDR3 protein is CASRMSAGELFF. The CDR3 DNA reads TGCGCCAGCAGGATGTCGGCCGGGGAGCTGTTTTTT.

The table lists this clone with a count of one. The chain is built from TRBV13 and TRBJ2-5, with TRBD2 identical over 7 bases. Germline V gene data show CDR1 as PRHDT and CDR2 as FYEKMQ (reference sequence). Trimming at V came to 8 bases and at J to 2 bases, leaving 8 bases not matched to a gene. The CDR3 runs to 14 residues. In nucleotides, the CDR3 is TGTGCCAGCTCGTTCCGGGACTATCAAGAGACCCAGTACTTC. Protein product: CASSFRDYQETQYF.

The V call is TRBV7-9, the J call TRBJ2-3; 9 positions agree with TRBD2. Germline assignment: CDR1 SEHNR and CDR2 FQNEAQ (reference sequence). V shed 4 bases and J 4 bases; nucleotides not matched to a gene: 9. There are 16 residues in the CDR3. This CDR3 reads CASSSEIAGVSDTQYF. CDR3 in DNA: TGTGCCAGCAGCTCAGAGATAGCGGGAGTGTCAGATACGCAGTATTTT.

CDR3: CASSPGTRTSYEQYF. CDR3 DNA: TGTGCCAGCAGTCCCGGGACTAGAACTTCCTACGAGCAGTACTTC. This chain links TRBV6-1 with TRBJ2-7; 8 bases agree with TRBD2. There are 15 residues in the CDR3. Unmatched junction bases numbered 7, after V lost 5 bases and J lost 1 base. In germline, CDR1 is MNHNS, CDR2 SASEGT.

CDR3 in amino acids: CASSGDRGQPQHF. In DNA, the CDR3 is TGTGCCAGCTCGGGAGACAGGGGGCAGCCCCAGCATTTT. The chain employs TRBV2 and TRBJ1-5; 9 bases are a match to TRBD1. Unmatched junction bases numbered 6, after V lost 8 bases and J lost 7 bases. CDR3 length: 13 amino acids. Germline V gene data show CDR1 as SNHLY and CDR2 as FYNNEI.